The 19 T cell receptor beta chains below come from one sample, sequenced in a study of identical twins. MiXCR, run by TCRdb on the 5' RACE reads, gives a single entry per CDR3 protein. The sample lists about 530,000 distinct CDR3 sequences, approximately 20% occurring once. The same data also contributed to another study, on yellow fever vaccine responses in identical twins.

Sequenced sample: CD4+ T cells sorted from blood. These TCRs come from a woman aged 18-29 years in good health.

This clonotype was seen only a few times. This sequence joins TRBV24-1 and TRBJ2-5; D is perhaps TRBD2 (5 bases). CDR3 length equals 13 residues. CDR1 KGHDR and CDR2 SFDVKD come from the germline V gene. The V end was cut by 5 bases, the J end by 5 bases, with 11 bases between. The CDR3 region is CATSVGVGETQYF. The CDR3 nucleotides read TGTGCCACCAGTGTCGGGGTTGGGGAGACCCAGTACTTC.

This chain uses TRBV27 with TRBJ1-5; 10 nucleotides match TRBD1. The V gene's germline CDR1 is MNHEY and CDR2 SMNVEV (reference sequence). After removal of 6 bases from V and 2 bases from J, the junction contained 10 bases not matched to a gene. The CDR3 totals 17 residues. CDR3 residues: CASRDKDRGIGNQPQHF. In DNA form, the CDR3 reads TGTGCCAGCAGGGATAAGGACAGGGGGATTGGCAATCAGCCCCAGCATTTT.

The chain uses TRBV5-1 and TRBJ2-3, with TRBD2 identical over 7 bases. Germline CDR1 reads SGHRS; CDR2 reads YFSETQ. The CDR3 totals 20 residues. V lost 4 bases to trimming and J lost 2 bases; unmatched junction nucleotides: 22. CDR3 loop: CASSPPRLTAPSGPTDTQYF. CDR3 nucleotide sequence: TGCGCCAGCAGCCCCCCCAGGCTTACCGCGCCTAGCGGACCCACAGATACGCAGTATTTT. Drawing the rest from reference TRBV5-1 and TRBJ2-3, the complete variable domain is KAGVTQTPRYLIKTRGQQVTLSCSPISGHRSVSWYQQTPGQGLQFLFEYFSETQRNKGNFPGRFSGRQFSNSRSEMNVSTLELGDSALYLCASSPPRLTAPSGPTDTQYFGPGTRLTVL.

The table lists this clonotype with a few counts. The rearrangement joins TRBV29-1 to TRBJ2-3, with 7 bases fitting TRBD1. The CDR3 consists of 14 residues. V lost 7 bases, J lost 1 base, and 8 bases stayed unmatched. CDR1 and CDR2 (germline): SQVTM, ANQGSEA. CDR3 in DNA: TGCAGCGCCGCAGGGGGTTTTGGCACAGATACGCAGTATTTT. Translating gives CSAAGGFGTDTQYF.

At least ten counts were recorded for this clonotype. The chain is built from TRBV12-3 or TRBV12-4 and TRBJ2-1; D uncertain. The CDR3 consists of 11 residues. The V end was cut by 4 bases, the J end by 10 bases, with 8 bases between. This chain's CDR3 is CASSSQREQFF. The CDR3 DNA reads TGTGCCAGCAGTTCTCAGAGGGAGCAGTTCTTC.

The V gene is TRBV5-1, the J gene TRBJ2-5; TRBD2 agrees at 7 bases. The length of the CDR3 is 14 residues. Germline values: CDR1 SGHRS, CDR2 YFSETQ. Trimming took 4 bases from V and 1 from J; bases not matched to a gene: 4. The CDR3 DNA follows: TGCGCCAGCAGCATAACTAGCGCCCAAGAGACCCAGTACTTC. Translating it yields CASSITSAQETQYF.

The rearrangement joins TRBV4-1 to TRBJ2-1; D remains ambiguous. The CDR3 has 16 residues. Germline CDR1 MGHRA, CDR2 YSYEKL. The germline V and J ends were trimmed by 1 base and 4 bases, with 14 bases remaining between them. In nucleotides, the CDR3 is TGCGCCAGCAGCCAAGCGGTACAGTCACCTTACAATGAGCAGTTCTTC. It codes for CASSQAVQSPYNEQFF.

The table lists this clonotype with a few counts. The chain employs TRBV12-3 or TRBV12-4 and TRBJ2-5; D is unclear. The ends were cut back, 5 bases at V and 7 bases at J, with 17 bases in the middle. The CDR3 length is 14 residues. This CDR3 reads CASSRARFEGTQYF. CDR3 sequence (DNA): TGTGCCAGCAGTCGAGCTCGGTTTGAAGGGACCCAGTACTTC.

The chain couples TRBV7-9 to TRBJ2-7, with D possibly being TRBD1 or TRBD2 (7 bases each). Germline V lookup: CDR1 SEHNR, CDR2 FQNEAQ (reference sequence). Trimming removed 6 bases from V and 2 bases from J, with 17 bases in between. The CDR3 is made up of 15 amino acids. As DNA, the CDR3 is TGTGCCAGCAGTTCCCAGGGGGGGTTTGCCTACGAGCAGTACTTC. Translation gives CASSSQGGFAYEQYF. The full variable domain, its missing parts supplied by reference TRBV7-9 and TRBJ2-7, is DTGVSQNPRHKITKRGQNVTFRCDPISEHNRLYWYRQTLGQGPEFLTYFQNEAQLEKSRLLSDRFSAERPKGSFSTLEIQRTEQGDSAMYLCASSSQGGFAYEQYFGPGTRLTVT.

The CDR3: CSASSGEKSSYNSPLHF. DNA for the CDR3: TGCAGTGCTTCTTCAGGGGAGAAGAGCTCCTATAATTCACCCCTCCACTTT. The genes are TRBV20-1 and TRBJ1-6; possibly TRBD1 for D (6 bases). CDR1 is DFQATT and CDR2 is SNEGSKA in the germline V gene (reference sequence). V gave up 5 bases and J gave up 0 bases, with 17 bases separating them. CDR3 length equals 17 residues.

The rearrangement links TRBV24-1 to TRBJ2-1; TRBD1 aligns across 8 bases. The CDR3 sequence is 15 residues long. J gave up 6 bases and V 3 bases, and 6 bases lay outside the gene matches. Germline V CDR1 and CDR2: KGHDR, SFDVKD. The CDR3 is CATSDLGQDANEQFF. The DNA of the CDR3 is TGTGCCACCAGTGATCTGGGACAGGATGCCAATGAGCAGTTCTTC.

J is TRBJ1-1 and V is TRBV7-9; perhaps TRBD1 as D (5 bases). Trimming removed 5 bases from V and 4 bases from J, with 17 bases in between. This CDR3 is built from 15 residues. In germline, CDR1 is SEHNR, CDR2 FQNEAQ (reference sequence). CDR3 residues: CASSPSGGGGTEAFF. CDR3 coding DNA: TGTGCCAGCAGCCCATCCGGGGGTGGGGGCACTGAAGCTTTCTTT.

The chain links TRBV20-1 to TRBJ2-5, with D possibly matching TRBD1 (6 bases). V dropped 2 bases and J dropped 2 bases, with 12 bases sitting between them. CDR1 and CDR2 from the germline V gene are DFQATT and SNEGSKA (reference sequence). The CDR3 runs to 14 residues. This CDR3 reads CSARPGHLQETQYF. The CDR3 DNA is TGCAGTGCTAGACCGGGACACCTACAAGAGACCCAGTACTTC.

The table lists this clonotype with a few counts. V gene TRBV7-9 combines with J gene TRBJ2-5, with 9 bases matching TRBD1. Germline lookup yields CDR1 SEHNR and CDR2 FQNEAQ (reference sequence). The CDR3 runs 16 residues. Trimming removed 0 bases from V and 4 bases from J; junction bases left unmatched: 6. In nucleotides, the CDR3 is TGTGCCAGCAGCTTAGCGCCGACAGGGGGATTAGAGACCCAGTACTTC. Its translation: CASSLAPTGGLETQYF.

With respect to this clonotype: Given the absence of the conserved phenylalanine or tryptophan at the CDR3 end, a read error is likely. The V call is TRBV12-3 or TRBV12-4, the J call TRBJ1-2; TRBD1 matches 7 bases. CDR3 length: 14 amino acids. The V segment lost 6 bases and the J segment 4 bases; nucleotides outside the gene matches: 8. This chain's CDR3 is CASSDRVVSYGYTI. In nucleotides, the CDR3 is TGTGCCAGCAGCGACAGGGTAGTCAGCTATGGCTACACCATC.

In its sample, this clonotype was seen a few times. The rearrangement uses TRBV25-1 and TRBJ2-7; no reliable D call. The CDR3 has 13 residues. Trimming cost V 4 bases and J 1 base, with 8 bases left between them. Per the germline V gene, CDR1 is MGHDK and CDR2 is SYGVNS. CDR3 protein: CASSGRSSYEQYF. The CDR3 DNA sequence: TGTGCCAGCAGTGGTAGGAGTTCCTACGAGCAGTACTTC.

J is TRBJ2-1 and V is TRBV12-3 or TRBV12-4, with D tentatively TRBD2 (6 bases). The CDR3 extends over 13 amino acids. With 8 bases removed from V and 8 bases from J, the gap between germline ends came to 16 bases. CDR3 nucleotides: TGTGCCAGCTTATTAGCGGTGTGGGATGAGCAGTTCTTC. Amino acid sequence: CASLLAVWDEQFF.

The chain joins TRBV10-3 to TRBJ2-7, with 7 bases identical to TRBD1. Germline-derived CDR1 and CDR2 are ENHRY and SYGVKD. J was trimmed by 3 bases and V by 4 bases; bases with no gene match: 9. This CDR3 spans 15 amino acids. CDR3 residues: CAISVPGTVIYEQYF. In DNA, the CDR3 is TGTGCCATCAGTGTCCCCGGGACAGTAATCTACGAGCAGTACTTC.

This clonotype was seen more than once but under ten times. This chain connects TRBV7-9 to TRBJ2-1, with 10 positions matching TRBD2. The CDR3 has 17 residues. The germline gives CDR1 SEHNR, CDR2 FQNEAQ (reference sequence). V gave up 4 bases and J gave up 7 bases; unmatched junction bases: 13. CDR3 sequence: CASSSQRAGGLRNEQFF. In DNA, the CDR3 is TGTGCCAGCAGCTCTCAGAGAGCGGGGGGGCTGAGGAATGAGCAGTTCTTC.